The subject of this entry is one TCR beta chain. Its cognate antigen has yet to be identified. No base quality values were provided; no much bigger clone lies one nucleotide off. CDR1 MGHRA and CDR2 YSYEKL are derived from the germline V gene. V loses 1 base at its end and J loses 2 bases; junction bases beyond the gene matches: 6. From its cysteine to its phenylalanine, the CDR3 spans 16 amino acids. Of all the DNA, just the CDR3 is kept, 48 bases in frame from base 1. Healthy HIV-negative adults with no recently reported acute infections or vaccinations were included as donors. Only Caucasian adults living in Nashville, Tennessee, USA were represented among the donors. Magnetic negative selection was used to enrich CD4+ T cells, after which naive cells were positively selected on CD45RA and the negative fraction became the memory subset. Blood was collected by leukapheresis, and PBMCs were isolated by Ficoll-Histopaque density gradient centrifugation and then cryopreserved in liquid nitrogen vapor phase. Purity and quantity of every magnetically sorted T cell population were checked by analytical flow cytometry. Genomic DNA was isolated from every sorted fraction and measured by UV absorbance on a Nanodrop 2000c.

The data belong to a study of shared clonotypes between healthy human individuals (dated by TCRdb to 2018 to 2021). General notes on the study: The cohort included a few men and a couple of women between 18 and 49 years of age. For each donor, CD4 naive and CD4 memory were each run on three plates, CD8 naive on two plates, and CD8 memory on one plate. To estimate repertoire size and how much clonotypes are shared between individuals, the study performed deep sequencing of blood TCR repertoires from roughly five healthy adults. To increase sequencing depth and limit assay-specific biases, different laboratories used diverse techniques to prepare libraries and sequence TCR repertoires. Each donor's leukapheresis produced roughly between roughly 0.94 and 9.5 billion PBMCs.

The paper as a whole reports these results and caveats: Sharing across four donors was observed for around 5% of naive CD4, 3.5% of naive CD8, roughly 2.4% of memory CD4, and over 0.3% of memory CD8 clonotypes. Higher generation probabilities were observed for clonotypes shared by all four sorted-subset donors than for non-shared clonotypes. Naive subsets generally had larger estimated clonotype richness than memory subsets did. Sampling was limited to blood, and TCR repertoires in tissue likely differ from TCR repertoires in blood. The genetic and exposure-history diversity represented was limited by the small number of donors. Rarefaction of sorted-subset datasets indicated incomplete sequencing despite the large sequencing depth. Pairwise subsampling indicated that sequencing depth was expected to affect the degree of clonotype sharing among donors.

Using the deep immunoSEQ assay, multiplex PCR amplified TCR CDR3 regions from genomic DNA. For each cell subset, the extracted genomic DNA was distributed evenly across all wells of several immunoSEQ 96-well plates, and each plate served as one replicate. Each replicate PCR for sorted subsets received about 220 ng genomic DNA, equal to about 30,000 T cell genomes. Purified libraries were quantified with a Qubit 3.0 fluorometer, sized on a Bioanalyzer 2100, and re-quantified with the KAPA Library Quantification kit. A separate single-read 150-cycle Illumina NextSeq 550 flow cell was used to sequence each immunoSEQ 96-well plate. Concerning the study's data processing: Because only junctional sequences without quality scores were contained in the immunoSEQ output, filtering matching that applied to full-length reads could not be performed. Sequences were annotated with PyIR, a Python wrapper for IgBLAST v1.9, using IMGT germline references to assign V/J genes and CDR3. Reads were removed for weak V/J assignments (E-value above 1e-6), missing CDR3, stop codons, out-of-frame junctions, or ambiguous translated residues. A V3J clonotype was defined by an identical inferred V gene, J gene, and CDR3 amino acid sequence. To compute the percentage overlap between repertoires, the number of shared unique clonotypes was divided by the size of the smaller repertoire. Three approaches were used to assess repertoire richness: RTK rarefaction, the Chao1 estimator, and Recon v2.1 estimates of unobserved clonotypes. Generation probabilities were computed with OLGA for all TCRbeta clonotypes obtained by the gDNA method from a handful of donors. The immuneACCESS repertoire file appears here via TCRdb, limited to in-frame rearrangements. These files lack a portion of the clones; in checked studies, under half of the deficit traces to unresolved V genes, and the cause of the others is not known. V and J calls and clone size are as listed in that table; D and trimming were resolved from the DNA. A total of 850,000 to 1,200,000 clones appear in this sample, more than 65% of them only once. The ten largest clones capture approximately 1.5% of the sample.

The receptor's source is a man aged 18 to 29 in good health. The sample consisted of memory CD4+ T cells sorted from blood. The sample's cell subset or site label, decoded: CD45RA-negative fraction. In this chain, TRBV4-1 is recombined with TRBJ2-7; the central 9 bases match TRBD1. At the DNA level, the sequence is TGCGCCAGCAGCCAAGGGTTCGGGACAGGGCCCTACGAGCAGTACTTC. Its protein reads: CASSQGFGTGPYEQYF.